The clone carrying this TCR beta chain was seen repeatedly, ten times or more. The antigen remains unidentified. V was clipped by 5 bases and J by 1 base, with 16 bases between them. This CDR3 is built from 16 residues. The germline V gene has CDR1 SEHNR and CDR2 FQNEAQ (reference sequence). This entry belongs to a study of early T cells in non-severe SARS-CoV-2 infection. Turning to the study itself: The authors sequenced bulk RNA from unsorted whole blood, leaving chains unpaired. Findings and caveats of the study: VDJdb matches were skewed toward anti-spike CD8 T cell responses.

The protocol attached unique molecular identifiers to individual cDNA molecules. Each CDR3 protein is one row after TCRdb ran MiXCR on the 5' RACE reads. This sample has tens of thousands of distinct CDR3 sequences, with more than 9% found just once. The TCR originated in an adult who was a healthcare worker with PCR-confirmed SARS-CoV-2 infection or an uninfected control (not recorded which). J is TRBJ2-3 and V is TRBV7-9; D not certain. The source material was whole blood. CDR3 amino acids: CASSLPVGQGTDTQYF. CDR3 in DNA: TGTGCCAGCAGCCTCCCTGTGGGCCAGGGCACAGATACGCAGTATTTT.